These 3 T cell receptor beta chains were sequenced from one sample in a study of STAT5B mutations in CD4+ large granular lymphocyte leukemia (dated by TCRdb to 2022 to 2024). Receptors were amplified or captured by the immunoSEQ multiplex PCR assay. TCRdb's version of the immuneACCESS table is confined to in-frame rearrangements and falls short of the full clone set. An unresolved V gene accounts for under half of the shortfall where checked; the remainder is of unknown origin. The sample table shows almost 20,000 clones, and 65% to 85% are seen once. Clones ranked in the top ten supply under 15% of the sample. The specimen sequenced was CD4+ T cells from blood buffy coats. These receptor sequences come from a human donor in good health.

This clone was seen a handful of times. The J gene is TRBJ1-5, the V gene TRBV7-9; D uncertain. The germline V gene has CDR1 SEHNR and CDR2 FQNEAQ (reference sequence). This CDR3 comprises 14 residues. V was trimmed by 7 bases and J by 5 bases, leaving 15 bases between them. In DNA, the CDR3 is TGTGCCAGCACCCGCGGGGAAGGGTATCAGCCCCAGCATTTT. Translating gives CASTRGEGYQPQHF.

J is TRBJ2-3 and V is TRBV30; D is possibly TRBD2 (5 bases). Trimming took off 8 bases at V and 4 bases at J, with 13 bases between the two ends. The CDR3 is 12 amino acids. The germline CDR1 and CDR2 sequences are GTSNPN and SVGIG (reference sequence). CDR3: CAQTGNADTQYF. CDR3 coding DNA: TGTGCCCAGACGGGGAATGCAGATACGCAGTATTTT.

V usage is TRBV15 and J usage is TRBJ2-3; D gene unclear. Trimming removed 6 bases from V and 2 bases from J, with 9 bases in between. This CDR3 contains 13 residues. CDR1 is LNHNV, CDR2 YYDKDF, per germline (reference sequence). Here the CDR3 DNA reads TGTGCCACCAGGAGGCAGTCCACAGATACGCAGTATTTT. Translation: CATRRQSTDTQYF.